The 30 T cell receptor beta chains in this list originate from one sample, sequenced in a study of OX40 agonist ivuxolimab in advanced cancers. The method was immunoSEQ multiplex PCR; TCRdb's version includes in-frame clones alone and lacks a portion of them. The sample records tens of thousands of clones, 88% being singletons. Here the sequenced sample was CD4+ or CD8+ T cells sorted from blood, taken in a trial of the OX40 agonist ivuxolimab. The receptor set was obtained from an adult with an advanced solid tumor such as melanoma, head and neck, liver or kidney cancer.

This clone was seen more than once but under ten times. The V call is TRBV6-6, the J call TRBJ1-1; a possible D gene is TRBD1 (6 bases). Germline V lookup: CDR1 MNHNY, CDR2 SVGAGI (reference sequence). This CDR3 has 13 residues. V lost 2 bases to trimming and J lost 5 bases, with 9 bases between them. The CDR3 region is CASSYQGGTEAFF. The CDR3 DNA follows: TGTGCCAGCAGTTACCAAGGGGGAACTGAAGCTTTCTTT.

The V gene is TRBV2, the J gene TRBJ1-4; D not resolved. The ends were cut back, 6 bases at V and 7 bases at J, with 9 bases in the middle. There are 12 residues in the CDR3. Per the germline V gene, CDR1 is SNHLY and CDR2 is FYNNEI. The CDR3 reads CASRGLSEKLFF. CDR3 coding DNA: TGTGCCAGCAGGGGATTGAGTGAAAAACTGTTTTTT.

This clone was picked up one time. The chain uses TRBV27 and TRBJ1-2; unclear D gene. Germline assignment: CDR1 MNHEY and CDR2 SMNVEV (reference sequence). The V gene lost 2 bases and the J gene lost 2 bases, with 6 bases spanning the gap. The CDR3 is 13 residues long. CDR3 in DNA: TGTGCCAGCAGTTTAGTCCCAAACTATGGCTACACCTTC. Its translation: CASSLVPNYGYTF.

The chain has TRBV10-1 and TRBJ2-2; either TRBD1 or TRBD2 may supply D (6 bases each). The V end was cut by 6 bases, the J end by 5 bases, with 13 bases between. This CDR3 has 14 residues. Germline V gives CDR1 WNHNN, CDR2 SYGVQD (reference sequence). DNA of the CDR3: TGCGCCAGCAGCCCTGGAGGGGGGACCGGGGAGCTGTTTTTT. The encoded protein is CASSPGGGTGELFF.

The CDR3 is CSVDQGRADTQYF. In DNA form, the CDR3 reads TGCAGCGTTGACCAGGGACGGGCAGATACGCAGTATTTT. This chain joins TRBV29-1 and TRBJ2-3; either TRBD1 or TRBD2 may fit D (5 bases each). This CDR3 has 13 residues. Germline loops: CDR1 SQVTM, CDR2 ANQGSEA. Trimming pared 3 bases from V and 4 bases from J, leaving 11 bases between.

The rearrangement links TRBV5-1 to TRBJ2-2; 10 positions match TRBD1. V shed 4 bases, J shed 6 bases, and the junction held 6 bases outside the gene matches. The CDR3 spans 15 residues. The germline CDR1 and CDR2 sequences are SGHRS and YFSETQ. The CDR3 is CASSGPGQGAGELFF. For the CDR3, the DNA is TGCGCCAGCAGCGGCCCCGGACAGGGGGCCGGGGAGCTGTTTTTT. The entire variable domain, with the rest obtained from reference TRBV5-1 and TRBJ2-2, is as follows: KAGVTQTPRYLIKTRGQQVTLSCSPISGHRSVSWYQQTPGQGLQFLFEYFSETQRNKGNFPGRFSGRQFSNSRSEMNVSTLELGDSALYLCASSGPGQGAGELFFGEGSRLTVL.

Details on this clone: The conserved phenylalanine or tryptophan is not found at the CDR3 terminus, so this likely reflects a read error. It is unclear where the CDR3 begins or ends on the DNA, so no DNA is shown, and the CDR3 is as TCRdb lists it. The chain employs TRBV27 and TRBJ2-7; no DNA check was done on the table's D call, TRBD1. The CDR3 has 11 amino acids, counting both end residues. The germline V gene encodes CDR1 MNHEY and CDR2 SMNVEV (reference sequence). CDR3: CASSFAQGPRI.

The genes are TRBV10-2 and TRBJ1-1, with no clear D. V lost 2 bases to trimming and J lost 1 base, with 8 bases between them. The CDR3 is 14 amino acids. The V gene's germline CDR1 is WSHSY and CDR2 SAAADI. The CDR3 loop reads CASSERGPNTEAFF. Written as DNA, the CDR3 is TGCGCCAGCAGTGAGCGTGGACCGAACACTGAAGCTTTCTTT.

V gene TRBV9 combines with J gene TRBJ2-5, with 9 bases that match TRBD1. V was pared by 2 bases and J by 7 bases, with 9 bases of the junction left unmatched. In germline, CDR1 is SGDLS, CDR2 YYNGEE. The CDR3 runs to 15 residues. The CDR3 loop is CASSVGGQGQATQYF. CDR3 in DNA: TGTGCCAGCAGCGTTGGGGGACAGGGACAGGCGACCCAGTACTTC. Full variable domain (remainder filled in from reference TRBV9 and TRBJ2-5): DSGVTQTPKHLITATGQRVTLRCSPRSGDLSVYWYQQSLDQGLQFLIQYYNGEERAKGNILERFSAQQFPDLHSELNLSSLELGDSALYFCASSVGGQGQATQYFGPGTRLLVL.

The chain is built from TRBV6-1 and TRBJ1-1; unclear D gene. CDR1 and CDR2 (germline): MNHNS, SASEGT. The length of the CDR3 is 14 residues. Trimming took off 4 bases at V and 2 bases at J, with 11 bases between the two ends. This CDR3 is CASSVGLTNTEAFF. CDR3 nucleotides: TGTGCCAGCAGTGTAGGGCTAACTAACACTGAAGCTTTCTTT.

V usage is TRBV7-2 and J usage is TRBJ2-7; D is unclear. V was pared by 5 bases and J by 0 bases, with 20 bases between. Germline V lookup: CDR1 SGHTA, CDR2 FQGNSA. CDR3 length: 17 amino acids. CDR3 coding DNA: TGTGCCAGCAGCCCTCGAGTTAGGACGCAGAGCTCCTACGAGCAGTACTTC. Translation: CASSPRVRTQSSYEQYF.

The chain couples TRBV4-1 to TRBJ1-3; D might be TRBD1 (5 bases). Germline lookup yields CDR1 MGHRA and CDR2 YSYEKL. The V and J ends lost 5 bases and 6 bases respectively, with 14 bases between them. The CDR3 totals 14 residues. CDR3 sequence: CASSFTGGINTIYF. The CDR3 DNA reads as TGCGCCAGCAGCTTCACAGGAGGGATAAACACCATATATTTT.

In this sample, this clone turned up once. The rearrangement uses TRBV27 and TRBJ2-5, with D possibly being TRBD1 (5 bases). Germline loops: CDR1 MNHEY, CDR2 SMNVEV (reference sequence). Trimming left V 2 bases short and J 2 bases short, with 9 bases between. CDR3 length equals 14 residues. Here the CDR3 reads CASSLRGPQETQYF. The CDR3 DNA follows: TGTGCCAGCAGTTTAAGGGGCCCGCAAGAGACCCAGTACTTC.

The chain links TRBV9 to TRBJ2-2; D is uncertain. The CDR3 contains 17 residues. V was shortened by 4 bases and J by 2 bases, with 18 bases between the two germline ends. Germline-derived CDR1 and CDR2 are SGDLS and YYNGEE. The CDR3 DNA sequence: TGTGCCAGCAGCCGTGACCCGGTACCCCCCAACACCGGGGAGCTGTTTTTT. This translates into CASSRDPVPPNTGELFF.

This clone was counted a single time. The V and J genes are TRBV5-5 and TRBJ1-1, with D unresolved. V was clipped by 2 bases and J by 1 base, with 18 bases between them. This CDR3 comprises 17 residues. Germline CDR1 and CDR2: SGHKS and YYEKEE (reference sequence). This CDR3 reads CASSLQDKGGQNTEAFF. DNA for the CDR3: TGTGCCAGCAGCTTACAAGATAAGGGAGGCCAGAACACTGAAGCTTTCTTT.

The J gene is TRBJ1-5, the V gene TRBV19; 7 bases map to TRBD1. Germline assignment: CDR1 LNHDA and CDR2 SQIVND (reference sequence). The CDR3 runs to 17 residues. V shed 4 bases and J 0 bases; nucleotides not matched to a gene: 9. CDR3 protein: CASSTEQGLYSNQPQHF. As DNA, the CDR3 is TGTGCCAGTAGTACGGAACAGGGGCTTTATAGCAATCAGCCCCAGCATTTT.

J is TRBJ1-1 and V is TRBV19; D is unresolved. CDR3 length: 15 residues. With 3 bases removed from V and 1 base from J, the gap between germline ends came to 12 bases. The germline V gene has CDR1 LNHDA and CDR2 SQIVND (reference sequence). CDR3 DNA: TGTGCCAGTAGTATTCGGCCTAACGGGAACACTGAAGCTTTCTTT. Its translation: CASSIRPNGNTEAFF.

CDR3 in DNA: TGTGCCAGCAGAGCGGGGATCACAGATACGCAGTATTTT. This encodes CASRAGITDTQYF. This chain connects TRBV6-6 to TRBJ2-3; 7 positions match TRBD2. J was trimmed by 2 bases and V by 6 bases; bases with no gene match: 2. Germline V gene data show CDR1 as MNHNY and CDR2 as SVGAGI (reference sequence). The CDR3 runs 13 residues.

V gene TRBV9 combines with J gene TRBJ2-3, with TRBD1 matching 9 bases. J was trimmed by 0 bases and V by 0 bases; bases with no gene match: 2. There are 16 residues in the CDR3. Germline V gives CDR1 SGDLS, CDR2 YYNGEE. DNA for the CDR3: TGTGCCAGCAGCGTAGGGACAGGGGCAAGCACAGATACGCAGTATTTT. Residues: CASSVGTGASTDTQYF.

The gene calls are TRBV29-1 and TRBJ2-1; D remains ambiguous. CDR3 length equals 12 residues. Germline V gene lookup returns CDR1 SQVTM and CDR2 ANQGSEA. V was clipped by 7 bases and J by 6 bases, with 13 bases between them. In DNA, the CDR3 is TGCAGCGCTGATCGGGCAGCCAATGAGCAGTTCTTC. Translated, it gives CSADRAANEQFF.

This clone has only a few counts. This chain links TRBV28 with TRBJ1-2; D uncertain. The germline V gene encodes CDR1 MDHEN and CDR2 SYDVKM. This CDR3 contains 12 residues. V was clipped by 10 bases and J by 4 bases, with 13 bases between them. This CDR3 is CATGRSSYGYTF. CDR3 DNA sequence: TGTGCCACCGGCAGGAGTAGCTATGGCTACACCTTC.

This clone was recorded a few times. V usage is TRBV7-9 and J usage is TRBJ2-7; TRBD2 matches 9 bases. V gave up 5 bases and J gave up 0 bases; unmatched junction bases: 5. Germline CDR1 is SEHNR and CDR2 is FQNEAQ (reference sequence). CDR3 length equals 15 residues. The chain's CDR3 is CASSKGLAYSYEQYF. The CDR3 DNA sequence: TGTGCCAGCAGCAAGGGACTAGCCTACTCCTACGAGCAGTACTTC.

Here the CDR3 DNA reads TGCGCCAGCAGCTTGGCGAGCTCCTACAATGAGCAGTTCTTC. It translates to CASSLASSYNEQFF. The chain combines TRBV5-1 with TRBJ2-1; D not certain. V was trimmed by 0 bases and J by 0 bases, leaving 4 bases between them. The CDR3 has 14 amino acids. Germline V CDR1 and CDR2: SGHRS, YFSETQ.

This chain joins TRBV18 and TRBJ1-2; no clear D. This CDR3 region has 15 residues. Trimming shortened V by 8 bases and J by 7 bases, and 23 bases separated the two germline ends. Germline CDR1 is KGHSH and CDR2 is LQKENI. The CDR3 DNA reads as TGTGCCAGCAAACCCGGTGCGGGCTCAGTGAGTGGCTACACCTTC. Amino acid sequence: CASKPGAGSVSGYTF.

This clone has a single count. The rearrangement uses TRBV30 and TRBJ1-1; D gene ambiguous. CDR1 and CDR2 (germline): GTSNPN, SVGIG (reference sequence). Trimming stripped 1 base from V and 1 base from J, with 7 bases between. This CDR3 has 13 residues. CDR3 nucleotide sequence: TGTGCCTGGAGTGGACATCCGAACACTGAAGCTTTCTTT. This encodes CAWSGHPNTEAFF.

The gene calls are TRBV6-1 and TRBJ1-1, with a tentative D call TRBD1 (5 bases). The CDR3 spans 14 residues. V lost 6 bases and J lost 6, with 17 bases in between. Germline V gene data show CDR1 as MNHNS and CDR2 as SASEGT. CDR3 nucleotides: TGTGCCAGCAGGGCCGCGGGACTCGTGGCTGAAGCTTTCTTT. Amino acids: CASRAAGLVAEAFF.

The rearrangement links TRBV30 to TRBJ2-7, with D maybe TRBD2 (5 bases). There are 15 residues in the CDR3. V lost 8 bases to trimming and J lost 1 base, with 21 bases between them. Germline CDR1 reads GTSNPN; CDR2 reads SVGIG (reference sequence). CDR3 nucleotide sequence: TGTGCCGGGGAGTGGCGGGCGCTAAATTCCTACGAGCAGTACTTC. It specifies CAGEWRALNSYEQYF.

The chain couples TRBV28 to TRBJ1-3; weak D call: TRBD1 (5 bases). This CDR3 is built from 15 residues. Germline CDR1 is MDHEN and CDR2 is SYDVKM. V dropped 5 bases and J dropped 0 bases, with 11 bases sitting between them. In DNA, the CDR3 is TGTGCCAGCAGTCCCCCCAGGGACTCTGGAAACACCATATATTTT. It encodes CASSPPRDSGNTIYF. Full variable domain (missing parts from reference TRBV28 and TRBJ1-3): DVKVTQSSRYLVKRTGEKVFLECVQDMDHENMFWYRQDPGLGLRLIYFSYDVKMKEKGDIPEGYSVSREKKERFSLILESASTNQTSMYLCASSPPRDSGNTIYFGEGSWLTVV.

The J gene is TRBJ2-1, the V gene TRBV19; TRBD2 is a possible D gene (5 bases). The germline CDR1 and CDR2 sequences are LNHDA and SQIVND (reference sequence). CDR3 size: 14 residues. V was shortened by 5 bases and J by 0 bases, with 8 bases between the two germline ends. The CDR3 here is CASSPGSSYNEQFF. In nucleotides, the CDR3 is TGTGCCAGTAGTCCGGGAAGCTCCTACAATGAGCAGTTCTTC.

The CDR3 reads CASSLIAGAPGEQFF. The CDR3 nucleotides are TGTGCCAGTAGTCTTATAGCGGGGGCACCCGGGGAGCAGTTCTTC. This sequence joins TRBV19 and TRBJ2-1; 9 bases align to TRBD2. The length of the CDR3 is 15 residues. Germline V gives CDR1 LNHDA, CDR2 SQIVND (reference sequence). The J segment lost 10 bases and the V segment lost 5 bases, leaving 12 bases of the junction unmatched.